One and the same sample provided the 6 T cell receptor beta chains below, sequenced in a study of cytomegalovirus exposure and HLA in healthy donors. The PCR employed 60 Vbeta primers together with 13 Jbeta primers. Using immunoSEQ multiplex PCR, the repertoire was profiled, and TCRdb retains in-frame clones only, with some absent. The sample comprises about 120,000 clones, 60% to 85% of which are singletons, and less than 3% rests with the top ten. The material sequenced was PBMCs. All receptors derive from a female donor in good health and CMV-seronegative.

The chain recombines TRBV7-9 with TRBJ1-4; a weak D match, TRBD1 (5 bases). The V and J ends lost 5 bases and 8 bases respectively, with 9 bases between them. The CDR3 sequence is 12 residues long. Germline assignment: CDR1 SEHNR and CDR2 FQNEAQ (reference sequence). The CDR3 reads CASSPGGEKLFF. The DNA for the CDR3 is TGTGCCAGCAGCCCGGGGGGGGAAAAACTGTTTTTT.

The rearrangement uses TRBV2 and TRBJ2-1, with D perhaps matching TRBD2 (5 bases). V dropped 7 bases and J dropped 4 bases, with 8 bases sitting between them. The CDR3 has 12 residues. Germline V gives CDR1 SNHLY, CDR2 FYNNEI. The CDR3 is CASTSSYNEQFF. In DNA form, the CDR3 reads TGTGCCAGCACTAGCTCTTACAATGAGCAGTTCTTC. Complete variable domain (other parts from reference TRBV2 and TRBJ2-1): EPEVTQTPSHQVTQMGQEVILRCVPISNHLYFYWYRQILGQKVEFLVSFYNNEISEKSEIFDDQFSVERPDGSNFTLKIRSTKLEDSAMYFCASTSSYNEQFFGPGTRLTVL.

The chain joins TRBV11-2 to TRBJ2-5; maybe TRBD2 (7 bases). The germline CDR1 and CDR2 sequences are SGHAT and FQNNGV. This CDR3 comprises 16 residues. V was pared by 6 bases and J by 2 bases, with 19 bases between. CDR3 sequence reads: CASRLSGGGVQETQYF. DNA of the CDR3: TGTGCCAGCAGGTTGTCGGGCGGGGGCGTACAAGAGACCCAGTACTTC. Complete variable domain (other parts from reference TRBV11-2 and TRBJ2-5): EAGVAQSPRYKIIEKRQSVAFWCNPISGHATLYWYQQILGQGPKLLIQFQNNGVVDDSQLPKDRFSAERLKGVDSTLKIQPAKLEDSAVYLCASRLSGGGVQETQYFGPGTRLLVL.

The V gene is TRBV19, the J gene TRBJ2-5; TRBD2 matches 12 bases. Germline CDR1 and CDR2: LNHDA and SQIVND (reference sequence). Trimming at V came to 9 bases and at J to 6 bases, leaving 14 bases not matched to a gene. This CDR3 comprises 16 residues. The CDR3 DNA reads TGTGCCAGCGAACCGACTAGCGGGGGTCCGAGGAAGACCCAGTACTTC. Translating it yields CASEPTSGGPRKTQYF.

The V gene is TRBV7-6, the J gene TRBJ2-3; D remains ambiguous. The CDR3 consists of 15 residues. Trimming left V 1 base short and J 6 bases short, with 14 bases between. Germline values: CDR1 SGHVS, CDR2 FNYEAQ. The chain's CDR3 is CASSLDGLYTDTQYF. The DNA for the CDR3 is TGTGCCAGCAGCTTAGACGGTCTCTATACGGATACGCAGTATTTT.

This rearrangement joins TRBV19 to TRBJ2-1, with TRBD2 matching over 7 bases. Trimming removed 1 base from V and 7 bases from J; junction bases left unmatched: 4. This CDR3 has 14 residues. The germline V gene encodes CDR1 LNHDA and CDR2 SQIVND (reference sequence). In DNA form, the CDR3 reads TGTGCCAGTAGTATAGTGAACGGGGGGAATGAGCAGTTCTTC. Translating gives CASSIVNGGNEQFF.